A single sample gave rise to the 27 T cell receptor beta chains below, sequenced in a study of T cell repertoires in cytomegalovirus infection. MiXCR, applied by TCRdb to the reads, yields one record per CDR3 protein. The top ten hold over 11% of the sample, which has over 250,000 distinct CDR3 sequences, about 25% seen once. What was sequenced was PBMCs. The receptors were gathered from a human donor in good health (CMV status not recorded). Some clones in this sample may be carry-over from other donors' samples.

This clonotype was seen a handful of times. The CDR3 is CASRPRGRSSYEQYF. The CDR3 DNA follows: TGTGCCAGCAGGCCCCGCGGGAGGAGCTCCTACGAGCAGTACTTC. The V gene is TRBV28, the J gene TRBJ2-7; the match to TRBD2 covers 8 bases. Looked up from germline, CDR1 is MDHEN and CDR2 is SYDVKM. Trimming took 6 bases from V and 0 from J; bases not matched to a gene: 7. This CDR3 spans 15 amino acids.

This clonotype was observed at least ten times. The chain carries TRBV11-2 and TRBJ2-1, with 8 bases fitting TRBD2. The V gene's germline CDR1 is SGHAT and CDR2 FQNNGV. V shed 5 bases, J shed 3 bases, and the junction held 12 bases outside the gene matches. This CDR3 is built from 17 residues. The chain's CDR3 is CASSPSLRTSFYNEQFF. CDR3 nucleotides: TGTGCCAGCAGCCCCAGTCTTCGGACTAGCTTCTACAATGAGCAGTTCTTC.

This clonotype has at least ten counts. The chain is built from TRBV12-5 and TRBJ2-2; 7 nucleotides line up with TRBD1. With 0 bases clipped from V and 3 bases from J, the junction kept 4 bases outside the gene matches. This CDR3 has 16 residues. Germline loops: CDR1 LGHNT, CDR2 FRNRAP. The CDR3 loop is CASGLVMGQYTGELFF. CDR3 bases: TGTGCTAGTGGTTTGGTTATGGGACAGTACACCGGGGAGCTGTTTTTT.

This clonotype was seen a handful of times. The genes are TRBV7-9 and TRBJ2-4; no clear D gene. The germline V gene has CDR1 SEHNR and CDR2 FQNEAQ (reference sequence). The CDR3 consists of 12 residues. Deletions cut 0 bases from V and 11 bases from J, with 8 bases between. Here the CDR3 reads CASSLALGLQYF. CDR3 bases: TGTGCCAGCAGCTTAGCGCTCGGCCTTCAGTACTTC.

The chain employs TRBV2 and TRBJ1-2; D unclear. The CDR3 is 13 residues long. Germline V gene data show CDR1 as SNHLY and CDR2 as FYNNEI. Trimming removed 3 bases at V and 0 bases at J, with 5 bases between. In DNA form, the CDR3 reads TGTGCCAGCAGTGAGATAACTAACTATGGCTACACCTTC. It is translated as CASSEITNYGYTF.

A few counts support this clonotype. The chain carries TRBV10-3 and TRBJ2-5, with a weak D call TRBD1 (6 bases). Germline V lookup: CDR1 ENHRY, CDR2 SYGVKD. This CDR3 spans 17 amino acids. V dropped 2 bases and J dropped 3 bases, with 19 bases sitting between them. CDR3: CAISEMEAGDRKETQYF. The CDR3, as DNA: TGTGCCATCAGTGAGATGGAGGCAGGGGATCGTAAAGAGACCCAGTACTTC.

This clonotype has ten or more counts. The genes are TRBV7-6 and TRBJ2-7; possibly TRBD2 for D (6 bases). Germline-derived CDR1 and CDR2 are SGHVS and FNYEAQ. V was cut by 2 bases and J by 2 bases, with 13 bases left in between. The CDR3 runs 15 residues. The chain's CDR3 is CASSLHTGLPYEQYF. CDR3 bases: TGTGCCAGCAGCTTACATACGGGACTTCCCTACGAGCAGTACTTC.

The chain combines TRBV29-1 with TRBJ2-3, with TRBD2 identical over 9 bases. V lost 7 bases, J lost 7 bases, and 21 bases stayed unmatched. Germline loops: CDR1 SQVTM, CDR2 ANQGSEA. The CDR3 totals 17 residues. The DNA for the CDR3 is TGCAGCGCCCGGTCCCCTCTAGCGGGGAGACACGTTAATACGCAGTATTTT. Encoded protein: CSARSPLAGRHVNTQYF.

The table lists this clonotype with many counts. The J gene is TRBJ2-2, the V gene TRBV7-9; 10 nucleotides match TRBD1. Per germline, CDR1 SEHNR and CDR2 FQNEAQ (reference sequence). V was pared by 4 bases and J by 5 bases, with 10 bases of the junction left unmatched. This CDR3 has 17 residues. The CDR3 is CASSYDRGRIKTGELFF. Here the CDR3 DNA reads TGTGCCAGCAGCTACGACAGGGGGCGGATCAAGACCGGGGAGCTGTTTTTT.

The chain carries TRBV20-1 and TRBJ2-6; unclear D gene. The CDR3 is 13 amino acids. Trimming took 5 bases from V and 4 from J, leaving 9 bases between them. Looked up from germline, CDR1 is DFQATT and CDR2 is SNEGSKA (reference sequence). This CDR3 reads CSAGKSGANVLTF. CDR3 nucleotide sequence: TGCAGTGCTGGGAAGTCCGGGGCCAACGTCCTGACTTTC.

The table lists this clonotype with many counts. The CDR3 bases are TGTGCCAGCAGCCGTGGTGGCAGCACCTCCGGCGAGCAGTACTTC. Amino acids: CASSRGGSTSGEQYF. This chain links TRBV7-2 with TRBJ2-7; D uncertain. V gave up 5 bases and J gave up 6 bases, with 20 bases separating them. The CDR3 extends over 15 amino acids. Germline CDR1 is SGHTA and CDR2 is FQGNSA.

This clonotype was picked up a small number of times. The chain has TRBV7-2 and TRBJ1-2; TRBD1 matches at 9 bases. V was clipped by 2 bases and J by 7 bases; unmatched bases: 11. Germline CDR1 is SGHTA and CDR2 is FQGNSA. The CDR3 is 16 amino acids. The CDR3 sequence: CASSLRSGTGIPGYTF. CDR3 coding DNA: TGTGCCAGCAGCTTAAGGTCCGGGACAGGGATCCCTGGCTACACCTTC.

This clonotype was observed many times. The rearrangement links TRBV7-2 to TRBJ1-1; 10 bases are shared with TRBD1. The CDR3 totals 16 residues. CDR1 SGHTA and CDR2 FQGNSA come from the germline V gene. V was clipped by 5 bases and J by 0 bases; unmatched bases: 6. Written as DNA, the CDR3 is TGTGCCAGCAGCCGGGGGACAGGGGACCTGAACACTGAAGCTTTCTTT. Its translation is CASSRGTGDLNTEAFF.

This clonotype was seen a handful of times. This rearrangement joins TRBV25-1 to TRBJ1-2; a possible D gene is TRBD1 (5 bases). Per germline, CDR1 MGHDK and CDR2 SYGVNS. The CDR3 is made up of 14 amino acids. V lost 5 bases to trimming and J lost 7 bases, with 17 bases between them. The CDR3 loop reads CASSTLGGKGGYTF. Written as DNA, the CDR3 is TGTGCCAGCAGTACTCTCGGGGGTAAAGGTGGCTACACCTTC.

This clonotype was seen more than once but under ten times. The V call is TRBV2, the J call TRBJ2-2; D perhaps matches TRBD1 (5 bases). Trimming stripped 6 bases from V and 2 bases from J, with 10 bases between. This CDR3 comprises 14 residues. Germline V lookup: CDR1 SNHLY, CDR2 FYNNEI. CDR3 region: CASRVQGNTGELFF. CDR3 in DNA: TGTGCCAGCAGAGTCCAGGGTAACACCGGGGAGCTGTTTTTT.

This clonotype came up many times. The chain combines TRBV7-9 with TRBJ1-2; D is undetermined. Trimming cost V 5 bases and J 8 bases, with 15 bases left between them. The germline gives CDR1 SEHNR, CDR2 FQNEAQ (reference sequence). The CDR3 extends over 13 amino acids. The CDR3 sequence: CASSPAGFRGYTF. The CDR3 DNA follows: TGTGCCAGCAGCCCGGCCGGGTTCCGCGGCTACACCTTC.

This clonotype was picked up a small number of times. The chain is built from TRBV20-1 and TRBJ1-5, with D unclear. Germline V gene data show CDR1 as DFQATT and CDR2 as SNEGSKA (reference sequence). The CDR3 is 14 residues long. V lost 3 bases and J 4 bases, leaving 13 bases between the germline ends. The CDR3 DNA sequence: TGCAGTGCTAGTCAGAATCTGAGGAATCAGCCCCAGCATTTT. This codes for CSASQNLRNQPQHF.

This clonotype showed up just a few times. CDR3 nucleotide sequence: TGTGCCAGCAGCTTAGGCGGGACAGGGGGCCGTGAAAAACTGTTTTTT. Translating it yields CASSLGGTGGREKLFF. This chain joins TRBV11-2 and TRBJ1-4, with 12 bases fitting TRBD1. The CDR3 is made up of 16 amino acids. The germline V gene has CDR1 SGHAT and CDR2 FQNNGV. The V segment lost 1 base and the J segment 7 bases; nucleotides outside the gene matches: 4.

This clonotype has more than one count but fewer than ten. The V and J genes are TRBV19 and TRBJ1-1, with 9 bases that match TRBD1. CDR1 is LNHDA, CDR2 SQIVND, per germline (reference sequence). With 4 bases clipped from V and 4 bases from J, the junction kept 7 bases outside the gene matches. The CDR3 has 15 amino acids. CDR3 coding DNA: TGTGCCAGTAGTACAGGGGACAGGGAAGGCACTGAAGCTTTCTTT. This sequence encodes CASSTGDREGTEAFF.

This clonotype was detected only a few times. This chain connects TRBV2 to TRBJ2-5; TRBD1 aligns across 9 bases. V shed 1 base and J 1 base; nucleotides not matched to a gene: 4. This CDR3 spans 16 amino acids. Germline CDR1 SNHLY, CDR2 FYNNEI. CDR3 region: CASSEGLGQGQETQYF. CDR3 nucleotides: TGTGCCAGCAGTGAAGGGCTGGGACAGGGCCAAGAGACCCAGTACTTC.

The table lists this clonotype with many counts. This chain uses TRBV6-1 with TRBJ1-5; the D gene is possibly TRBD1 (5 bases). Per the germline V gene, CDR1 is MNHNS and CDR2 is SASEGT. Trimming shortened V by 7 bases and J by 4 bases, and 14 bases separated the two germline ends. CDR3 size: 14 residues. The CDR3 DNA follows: TGTGCCAGCACCGAAGGGACGGCAAATCAGCCCCAGCATTTT. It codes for CASTEGTANQPQHF.

The DNA for the CDR3 is TGTGCCAGTAAGGGGACAGGAGAATCACCCCTCCACTTT. This codes for CASKGTGESPLHF. The V call is TRBV19, the J call TRBJ1-6; 8 nucleotides match TRBD1. Germline CDR1 is LNHDA and CDR2 is SQIVND (reference sequence). Trimming removed 7 bases from V and 10 bases from J; junction bases left unmatched: 6. CDR3 length: 13 amino acids.

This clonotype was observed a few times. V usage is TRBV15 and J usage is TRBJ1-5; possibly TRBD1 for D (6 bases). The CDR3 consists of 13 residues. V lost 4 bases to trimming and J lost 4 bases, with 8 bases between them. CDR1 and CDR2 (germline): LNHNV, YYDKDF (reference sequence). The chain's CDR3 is CATSTDRNQPQHF. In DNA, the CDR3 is TGTGCCACCAGCACAGACAGGAATCAGCCCCAGCATTTT.

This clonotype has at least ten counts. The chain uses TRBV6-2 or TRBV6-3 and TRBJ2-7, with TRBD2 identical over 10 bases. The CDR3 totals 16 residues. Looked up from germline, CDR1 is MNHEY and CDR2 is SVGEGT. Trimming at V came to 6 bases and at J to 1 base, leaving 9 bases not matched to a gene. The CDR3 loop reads CASRRTSGATSYEQYF. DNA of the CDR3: TGTGCCAGCAGAAGGACTAGCGGAGCTACGTCCTACGAGCAGTACTTC.

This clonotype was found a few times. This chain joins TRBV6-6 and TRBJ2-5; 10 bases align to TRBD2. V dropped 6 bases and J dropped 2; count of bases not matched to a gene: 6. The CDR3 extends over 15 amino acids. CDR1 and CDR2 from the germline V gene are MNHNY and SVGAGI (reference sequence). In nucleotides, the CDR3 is TGTGCCAGCAGCGTTACTAGCGGGGTTCAAGAGACCCAGTACTTC. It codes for CASSVTSGVQETQYF.

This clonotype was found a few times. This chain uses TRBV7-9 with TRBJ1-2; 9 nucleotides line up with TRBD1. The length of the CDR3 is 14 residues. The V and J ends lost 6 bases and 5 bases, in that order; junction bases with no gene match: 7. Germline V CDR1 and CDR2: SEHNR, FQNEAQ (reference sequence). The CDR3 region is CASSSGDRVYGYTF. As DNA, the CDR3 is TGTGCCAGCAGTTCGGGGGACAGGGTTTATGGCTACACCTTC.

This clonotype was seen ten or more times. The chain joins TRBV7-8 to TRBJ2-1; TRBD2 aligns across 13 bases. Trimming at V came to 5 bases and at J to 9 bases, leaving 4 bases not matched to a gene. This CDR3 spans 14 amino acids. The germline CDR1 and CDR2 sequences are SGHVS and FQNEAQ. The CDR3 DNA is TGTGCCAGCAGCCCCCGGACTAGCGGGAGTGAGCAGTTCTTC. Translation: CASSPRTSGSEQFF.